The clone carrying this T cell receptor beta chain appeared many times. Antigen unknown. This sample is drawn from a study of breast tumors, draining lymph nodes, adjacent tissues. Study results and caveats: Tumor TCR diversity was below lymph nodes but above nontumor tissue.

Trimming at V came to 6 bases and at J to 2 bases, leaving 7 bases not matched to a gene. The germline CDR1 and CDR2 sequences are MNHEY and SVGAGI. This CDR3 comprises 15 residues. The lymph nodes were axillary draining lymph nodes from breast cancer patients. TCRdb fed the multiplex PCR reads into MiXCR, producing one record per CDR3 protein. The repertoire holds 200,000 or so distinct CDR3 sequences, with 30% to 40% as singletons. This receptor was identified in a female donor with breast cancer. Some clones in this sample may be carry-over from other donors' samples. This chain joins TRBV6-5 and TRBJ1-2, with 9 nucleotides matching TRBD1. Input material: axillary lymph node tissue. The CDR3: CASRTGGASNYGYTF. CDR3 coding DNA: TGTGCCAGCAGAACAGGGGGCGCTTCCAACTATGGCTACACCTTC.